This entry lists 20 T cell receptor beta chains sequenced from one sample in a study of cytomegalovirus exposure and HLA in healthy donors. The repertoire was sequenced with immunoSEQ multiplex PCR; TCRdb's copy has only in-frame clones and lacks some. Altogether more than 300,000 clones are present, roughly 88% being singletons, with the ten largest covering around 0.8%. Sequenced sample: PBMCs. All receptors come from a woman aged 18-29 years in good health and CMV-seronegative.

The rearrangement joins TRBV19 to TRBJ1-2; D unclear. The V and J ends lost 6 bases and 2 bases respectively, with 16 bases between them. Germline CDR1 and CDR2: LNHDA and SQIVND (reference sequence). The CDR3 sequence is 15 residues long. CDR3 in DNA: TGTGCCAGTAGCAACTTGCAACCCGGGAACTATGGCTACACCTTC. This encodes CASSNLQPGNYGYTF.

The chain uses TRBV4-2 and TRBJ2-5, with a weak D call TRBD1 (5 bases). Germline values: CDR1 LGHNA, CDR2 YNFKEQ. This CDR3 spans 17 amino acids. Trimming took 4 bases from V and 9 from J, leaving 27 bases between them. CDR3 DNA: TGTGCCAGCAGCCCAAAAGAATCCCCGCAGGGCCAATGGGCCCAGTACTTC. It codes for CASSPKESPQGQWAQYF.

The rearrangement joins TRBV5-5 to TRBJ2-7; TRBD2 aligns across 12 bases. This CDR3 has 18 amino acids. With V trimmed by 1 base and J by 2 bases, 10 bases remained unmatched. Germline V gives CDR1 SGHKS, CDR2 YYEKEE (reference sequence). The CDR3 DNA reads TGTGCCAGCAGCTTGTCCGGGACTAGCGGGCTCACCCCCTACGAGCAGTACTTC. Translated: CASSLSGTSGLTPYEQYF.

V gene TRBV11-3 combines with J gene TRBJ2-1; 10 positions agree with TRBD2. The trim removed 5 bases at V and 5 bases at J, leaving 6 bases unmatched. Germline-derived CDR1 and CDR2 are SGHNT and YENEEA. The length of the CDR3 is 15 residues. CDR3 residues: CASSLAGENHNEQFF. The CDR3 DNA is TGTGCCAGCAGCCTAGCGGGAGAGAACCACAATGAGCAGTTCTTC.

The V gene is TRBV5-6, the J gene TRBJ1-2, with unresolved D. CDR3 length equals 12 residues. CDR1 is SGHDT, CDR2 YYEEEE, per germline. Trimming shortened V by 0 bases and J by 6 bases, and 6 bases separated the two germline ends. In DNA, the CDR3 is TGTGCCAGCAGCTTGGGAGGGAATGGCTACACCTTC. It translates to CASSLGGNGYTF.

Remarks on this clone: A read error may be the cause here, since a much bigger clone is one base away. The chain employs TRBV7-3 and TRBJ2-3; perhaps TRBD2 as D (6 bases). The V end was cut by 5 bases, the J end by 0 bases, with 12 bases between. Germline lookup yields CDR1 SGHTA and CDR2 FQGTGA. CDR3 length equals 15 residues. CDR3 bases: TGTGCCAGCAGCCCAGGGACTGCTAGCACAGATACGCAGTATTTT. As protein: CASSPGTASTDTQYF.

V is TRBV4-2 and J is TRBJ2-1; 10 nucleotides align to TRBD2. CDR3 length: 16 residues. CDR1 and CDR2 from the germline V gene are LGHNA and YNFKEQ. With V trimmed by 3 bases and J by 4 bases, 6 bases remained unmatched. The CDR3 reads CASSQNLAGAYNEQFF. CDR3 coding DNA: TGTGCCAGCAGCCAGAACCTAGCGGGAGCTTACAATGAGCAGTTCTTC.

The gene calls are TRBV6-1 and TRBJ2-7; TRBD1 agrees at 7 bases. Trimming cost V 6 bases and J 2 bases; bases outside gene matches: 4. The CDR3 runs to 13 residues. The germline V gene has CDR1 MNHNS and CDR2 SASEGT. As DNA, the CDR3 is TGTGCCAGCAGCCGACAGGGCCCCTACGAGCAGTACTTC. Amino acid sequence: CASSRQGPYEQYF.

The rearrangement links TRBV7-9 to TRBJ1-2; weak D call: TRBD1 (6 bases). V was pared by 6 bases and J by 9 bases, with 20 bases between. The CDR3 has 14 residues. Germline CDR1 SEHNR, CDR2 FQNEAQ (reference sequence). The CDR3, as DNA: TGTGCCAGCAGTAAACTGGGGGCGGGTGGTAGCTACACCTTC. Translation gives CASSKLGAGGSYTF.

V usage is TRBV6-1 and J usage is TRBJ2-1, with 8 nucleotides matching TRBD2. The junction had 8 bases not matched to a gene; V was cut back by 2 bases and J by 2 bases. The CDR3 sequence is 17 residues long. The germline V gene encodes CDR1 MNHNS and CDR2 SASEGT. CDR3 in DNA: TGTGCCAGCAGTGAATTTTGGCTAGCGGGCACCTACAATGAGCAGTTCTTC. Translated, it gives CASSEFWLAGTYNEQFF.

The chain uses TRBV7-8 and TRBJ1-2; possible D gene TRBD1, 6 bases. CDR1 is SGHVS and CDR2 is FQNEAQ in the germline V gene. CDR3 length: 16 amino acids. V gave up 0 bases and J gave up 7 bases, with 18 bases separating them. CDR3 DNA: TGTGCCAGCAGCTTAGCGGTGGGTGTCAGGGGTACTGGCTACACCTTC. Protein product: CASSLAVGVRGTGYTF.

This chain joins TRBV29-1 and TRBJ2-1; a weak D match, TRBD1 (5 bases). Germline V gene lookup returns CDR1 SQVTM and CDR2 ANQGSEA. This CDR3 region has 12 residues. V lost 5 bases to trimming and J lost 5 bases, with 10 bases between them. The CDR3 here is CSVLRADNEQFF. The CDR3, as DNA: TGCAGCGTTCTCAGGGCTGACAATGAGCAGTTCTTC.

This chain connects TRBV6-1 to TRBJ1-3; 11 bases are a match to TRBD1. J lost 0 bases, V lost 1 base, and 2 bases had no gene match. CDR3 length equals 17 residues. Germline V gene sequence: CDR1 MNHNS, CDR2 SASEGT. CDR3 coding DNA: TGTGCCAGCAGTGAAGGGACAGGGGGCAACTCTGGAAACACCATATATTTT. Its translation: CASSEGTGGNSGNTIYF.

As concerns this clone: Other DNA sequences within the sample encode an identical CDR3. The V call is TRBV27, the J call TRBJ2-5; D is unclear. V was pared by 3 bases and J by 2 bases, with 10 bases between. The germline V gene has CDR1 MNHEY and CDR2 SMNVEV (reference sequence). The CDR3 contains 14 residues. This CDR3 is CASSFLAAQETQYF. Here the CDR3 DNA reads TGTGCCAGCAGTTTTCTCGCGGCACAAGAGACCCAGTACTTC.

This rearrangement joins TRBV4-2 to TRBJ2-1; TRBD1 might be the D (6 bases). The germline gives CDR1 LGHNA, CDR2 YNFKEQ. The CDR3 extends over 15 amino acids. V was clipped by 5 bases and J by 2 bases, with 13 bases between them. CDR3 region: CASSSIQGPYNEQFF. The CDR3 nucleotides are TGTGCCAGCAGCTCCATCCAGGGGCCCTACAATGAGCAGTTCTTC.

This clone came up a few times. The chain joins TRBV19 to TRBJ2-2; D gene ambiguous. With 0 bases removed from V and 6 bases from J, the gap between germline ends came to 5 bases. Germline-derived CDR1 and CDR2 are LNHDA and SQIVND (reference sequence). This CDR3 is built from 13 residues. CDR3 protein: CASSIDPAGELFF. The CDR3 bases are TGTGCCAGTAGTATAGATCCTGCCGGGGAGCTGTTTTTT.

CDR3 amino acids: CASQNAPTGYSNQPQHF. CDR3 in DNA: TGTGCAAGTCAAAATGCCCCCACAGGATATAGCAATCAGCCCCAGCATTTT. The chain recombines TRBV12-2 with TRBJ1-5; the listed D gene, TRBD1, was not tested against the DNA. TRBV12-2 is a pseudogene locus. The CDR3 spans 17 residues.

The V gene is TRBV7-2, the J gene TRBJ1-5, with TRBD1 matching over 8 bases. The CDR3 spans 14 residues. Germline assignment: CDR1 SGHTA and CDR2 FQGNSA. V shed 4 bases, J shed 4 bases, and the junction held 3 bases outside the gene matches. This CDR3 reads CASSSQGVNQPQHF. The CDR3 DNA sequence: TGTGCCAGCAGCTCACAGGGGGTGAATCAGCCCCAGCATTTT.

The V gene is TRBV7-7, the J gene TRBJ1-5, with D perhaps TRBD1 (5 bases). There are 16 residues in the CDR3. The germline gives CDR1 SSHAT, CDR2 FNYEAQ (reference sequence). V was clipped by 1 base and J by 2 bases, with 12 bases between them. CDR3 region: CASSLDGAHGNQPQHF. DNA for the CDR3: TGTGCCAGCAGCTTAGATGGGGCTCACGGCAATCAGCCCCAGCATTTT. The entire variable domain, with the rest obtained from reference TRBV7-7 and TRBJ1-5, is as follows: GAGVSQSPRYKVTKRGQDVTLRCDPISSHATLYWYQQALGQGPEFLTYFNYEAQPDKSGLPSDRFSAERPEGSISTLTIQRTEQRDSAMYRCASSLDGAHGNQPQHFGDGTRLSIL.

The chain links TRBV9 to TRBJ2-2, with 9 positions matching TRBD1. The CDR3 contains 16 residues. The V gene's germline CDR1 is SGDLS and CDR2 YYNGEE. The ends lost 3 bases at V and 4 bases at J; junction bases unmatched: 7. The CDR3 DNA is TGTGCCAGCAGCGCCCACAGGGGGCCGAGCACCGGGGAGCTGTTTTTT. Translation gives CASSAHRGPSTGELFF.